These 23 T cell receptor beta chains were all obtained from the same sample, sequenced in a study of T cell responses to AZD1222 COVID-19 vaccine. Clones were sequenced by immunoSEQ multiplex PCR, and TCRdb holds only the in-frame ones, with some missing. This sample has about 130,000 clones; 92% occur once, and the top ten carry about 1.9%. Sample: peripheral blood, taken on day 0 of AZD1222 vaccination. These TCRs come from an adult in good health.

This sequence joins TRBV6-1 and TRBJ1-6, with 9 bases aligning to TRBD1. V lost 2 bases to trimming and J lost 10 bases; unmatched junction nucleotides: 9. The CDR3 is 16 residues long. Germline V gene sequence: CDR1 MNHNS, CDR2 SASEGT. The CDR3 DNA follows: TGTGCCAGCAGTGAACCGGGACAGGGAACGAGGTCACCCCTCCACTTT. Translation gives CASSEPGQGTRSPLHF.

V is TRBV11-2 and J is TRBJ2-7; 9 bases are a match to TRBD2. The germline gives CDR1 SGHAT, CDR2 FQNNGV. This CDR3 comprises 16 residues. J was trimmed by 2 bases and V by 5 bases; bases with no gene match: 10. The CDR3 region has the DNA TGTGCCAGCAGCGCTACACTAGCGGGCACCCCCTACGAGCAGTACTTC. Amino acids: CASSATLAGTPYEQYF.

The V call is TRBV7-3, the J call TRBJ2-7; 8 bases map to TRBD1. Germline trimming cut 5 bases from V and 4 bases from J; bases unmatched to any gene: 7. In germline, CDR1 is SGHTA, CDR2 FQGTGA. The CDR3 is 14 residues long. In nucleotides, the CDR3 is TGTGCCAGCAGCCCGACAGGGGCTACGTACGAGCAGTACTTC. As protein: CASSPTGATYEQYF.

The chain uses TRBV6-6 and TRBJ1-2; D remains ambiguous. The CDR3 length is 12 residues. Trimming took off 8 bases at V and 6 bases at J, with 13 bases between the two ends. Per the germline V gene, CDR1 is MNHNY and CDR2 is SVGAGI (reference sequence). The CDR3 spells CASAPVSNGYTF. CDR3 DNA: TGTGCCAGCGCGCCCGTTAGTAATGGCTACACCTTC.

CDR3 loop: CASSLLAGGTYEQYF. DNA of the CDR3: TGTGCCAGCAGCTTACTAGCGGGGGGGACCTACGAGCAGTACTTC. This chain links TRBV11-2 with TRBJ2-7; 12 positions match TRBD2. The CDR3 is 15 amino acids. Germline V gives CDR1 SGHAT, CDR2 FQNNGV. Losses at the gene ends were 2 bases for V and 2 bases for J; bases not matched to a gene: 1.

V gene TRBV6-5 combines with J gene TRBJ2-7; TRBD1 matches at 9 bases. The CDR3 spans 14 residues. CDR1 MNHEY and CDR2 SVGAGI come from the germline V gene. V trimming: 7 bases; J trimming: 0 bases; junction bases outside the gene matches: 4. This chain's CDR3 is CASKSGQGSYEQYF. CDR3 DNA sequence: TGTGCCAGCAAATCGGGACAGGGCTCCTACGAGCAGTACTTC.

This rearrangement joins TRBV9 to TRBJ2-7; tentative D call: TRBD2 (6 bases). V lost 4 bases to trimming and J lost 4 bases, with 15 bases between them. The CDR3 runs 14 residues. The V gene's germline CDR1 is SGDLS and CDR2 YYNGEE. Here the CDR3 reads CASSPPGGAYEQYF. CDR3 DNA sequence: TGTGCCAGCAGCCCCCCCGGGGGAGCGTACGAGCAGTACTTC.

This chain joins TRBV5-6 and TRBJ1-6, with 8 bases lining up with TRBD1. CDR3 length: 15 residues. CDR1 SGHDT and CDR2 YYEEEE come from the germline V gene. Trimming took 3 bases from V and 8 from J; bases not matched to a gene: 7. The CDR3 region is CASSSDQGADSPLHF. The CDR3, as DNA: TGTGCCAGCAGCTCGGACCAGGGGGCTGATTCACCCCTCCACTTT.

This clone came up a few times. This sequence joins TRBV7-2 and TRBJ2-1; D gene uncertain. The length of the CDR3 is 14 residues. Germline CDR1 and CDR2: SGHTA and FQGNSA. V was pared by 1 base and J by 1 base, with 5 bases between. For the CDR3, the DNA is TGTGCCAGCAGCTTAGGGGGTTCCTACAATGAGCAGTTCTTC. Translating it yields CASSLGGSYNEQFF.

The chain combines TRBV7-3 with TRBJ2-3; D gene unclear. The V end lost 5 bases, the J end lost 4 bases, and 13 bases lay between the germline ends. Germline-derived CDR1 and CDR2 are SGHTA and FQGTGA. CDR3 length equals 14 residues. The CDR3, as DNA: TGTGCCAGCAGCCCCGAGACCTACGCAGATACGCAGTATTTT. It encodes CASSPETYADTQYF.

This clone was recorded a few times. The J gene is TRBJ1-1, the V gene TRBV5-1; possibly TRBD1 for D (5 bases). The V and J ends lost 6 bases and 1 base respectively, with 10 bases between them. Germline V lookup: CDR1 SGHRS, CDR2 YFSETQ. There are 13 residues in the CDR3. The CDR3 loop reads CASMGPSNTEAFF. CDR3 nucleotide sequence: TGCGCCAGCATGGGACCCTCGAACACTGAAGCTTTCTTT.

As DNA, the CDR3 is TGTGCCATCAGTGGGGGGACAGGGAAAGAGACCCAGTACTTC. Its translation: CAISGGTGKETQYF. The chain recombines TRBV10-3 with TRBJ2-5, with 9 nucleotides matching TRBD1. J lost 3 bases, V lost 4 bases, and 3 bases had no gene match. The length of the CDR3 is 14 residues. Germline V gene lookup returns CDR1 ENHRY and CDR2 SYGVKD.

The chain recombines TRBV7-2 with TRBJ2-1; D gene uncertain. From germline, CDR1 is SGHTA and CDR2 FQGNSA. V lost 5 bases, J lost 6 bases, and 14 bases lay in between. The CDR3 extends over 14 amino acids. The CDR3 DNA reads TGTGCCAGCAGCCCCCGGCGTGGGCGCAATGAGCAGTTCTTC. Translation gives CASSPRRGRNEQFF.

V is TRBV18 and J is TRBJ2-2, with D perhaps matching TRBD1 (6 bases). Germline values: CDR1 KGHSH, CDR2 LQKENI. This CDR3 contains 14 residues. V was clipped by 1 base and J by 6 bases, with 9 bases between them. The DNA for the CDR3 is TGTGCCAGCTCACCACAAGGGACACCCGGGGAGCTGTTTTTT. As protein: CASSPQGTPGELFF.

V gene TRBV19 combines with J gene TRBJ1-2, with D tentatively TRBD1 (5 bases). Germline CDR1 reads LNHDA; CDR2 reads SQIVND (reference sequence). The ends were cut back, 8 bases at V and 0 bases at J, with 16 bases in the middle. This CDR3 spans 15 amino acids. DNA of the CDR3: TGTGCCAGTTGCTCAGGGTTAACTGCTAACTATGGCTACACCTTC. Amino acid sequence: CASCSGLTANYGYTF.

This clone was counted a few times. The chain carries TRBV2 and TRBJ2-1; 8 bases align to TRBD2. The junction had 5 bases not matched to a gene; V was cut back by 8 bases and J by 2 bases. The CDR3 totals 14 residues. CDR1 and CDR2 (germline): SNHLY, FYNNEI. The CDR3 DNA follows: TGTGCCAGCCGGCGCGGGGGGACCTACAATGAGCAGTTCTTC. It yields the protein CASRRGGTYNEQFF.

This clone has just one count. This sequence joins TRBV5-1 and TRBJ1-1; TRBD1 matches at 7 bases. The V segment lost 4 bases and the J segment 4 bases; nucleotides outside the gene matches: 10. Germline values: CDR1 SGHRS, CDR2 YFSETQ. The CDR3 runs to 15 residues. CDR3 nucleotides: TGCGCCAGCAGCAGAGACAGGGTGGGTGGCACTGAAGCTTTCTTT. Its protein is CASSRDRVGGTEAFF.

The chain has TRBV2 and TRBJ2-7; D uncertain. Germline V gene lookup returns CDR1 SNHLY and CDR2 FYNNEI. The V and J ends lost 6 bases and 4 bases respectively, with 7 bases between them. The CDR3 length is 11 residues. The CDR3 DNA reads TGTGCCAGCAGGAAGGAATACGAGCAGTACTTC. Translated: CASRKEYEQYF. Combining the CDR3 with reference TRBV2 and TRBJ2-7 gives the whole variable domain EPEVTQTPSHQVTQMGQEVILRCVPISNHLYFYWYRQILGQKVEFLVSFYNNEISEKSEIFDDQFSVERPDGSNFTLKIRSTKLEDSAMYFCASRKEYEQYFGPGTRLTVT.

The rearrangement links TRBV13 to TRBJ2-3; D is unresolved. The germline V gene encodes CDR1 PRHDT and CDR2 FYEKMQ (reference sequence). V lost 1 base to trimming and J lost 0 bases, with 5 bases between them. The CDR3 covers 14 residues. The DNA for the CDR3 is TGTGCCAGCAGCTTAGCAACTAGCACAGATACGCAGTATTTT. Protein product: CASSLATSTDTQYF.

The rearrangement uses TRBV6-2 or TRBV6-3 and TRBJ2-6; maybe TRBD2 (7 bases). Trimming took off 5 bases at V and 1 base at J, with 18 bases between the two ends. Germline V gene sequence: CDR1 MNHEY, CDR2 SVGEGT. CDR3 length: 18 amino acids. CDR3 coding DNA: TGTGCCAGCAGTCGGATAGGGGGGGCAACTTCTGGGGCCAACGTCCTGACTTTC. Its translation is CASSRIGGATSGANVLTF.

The chain links TRBV6-1 to TRBJ1-6; 7 nucleotides match TRBD1. Germline CDR1 MNHNS, CDR2 SASEGT. This CDR3 is 14 amino acids long. Germline trimming cut 1 base from V and 10 bases from J; bases unmatched to any gene: 4. As DNA, the CDR3 is TGTGCCAGCAGTGAAGACAGGGGCCGCTCACCCCTCCACTTT. This sequence encodes CASSEDRGRSPLHF.

This chain links TRBV25-1 with TRBJ1-1; tentatively, D is TRBD1 (5 bases). V lost 8 bases and J lost 1, with 14 bases in between. The CDR3 extends over 14 amino acids. Germline V gives CDR1 MGHDK, CDR2 SYGVNS. The CDR3 DNA is TGTGCCAGCGTAAGGACTGGGGGGAACACTGAAGCTTTCTTT. Its protein is CASVRTGGNTEAFF.

The chain carries TRBV3-1 (or the pseudogene TRBV3-2) and TRBJ2-1; 7 bases align to TRBD1. V trimming: 1 base; J trimming: 1 base; junction bases outside the gene matches: 4. The germline V gene has CDR1 LGHDT and CDR2 YNNKEL (reference sequence). The CDR3 has 16 amino acids. CDR3 loop: CASSQGRGQSYNEQFF. The CDR3 DNA follows: TGTGCCAGCAGCCAAGGTAGGGGGCAATCCTACAATGAGCAGTTCTTC.